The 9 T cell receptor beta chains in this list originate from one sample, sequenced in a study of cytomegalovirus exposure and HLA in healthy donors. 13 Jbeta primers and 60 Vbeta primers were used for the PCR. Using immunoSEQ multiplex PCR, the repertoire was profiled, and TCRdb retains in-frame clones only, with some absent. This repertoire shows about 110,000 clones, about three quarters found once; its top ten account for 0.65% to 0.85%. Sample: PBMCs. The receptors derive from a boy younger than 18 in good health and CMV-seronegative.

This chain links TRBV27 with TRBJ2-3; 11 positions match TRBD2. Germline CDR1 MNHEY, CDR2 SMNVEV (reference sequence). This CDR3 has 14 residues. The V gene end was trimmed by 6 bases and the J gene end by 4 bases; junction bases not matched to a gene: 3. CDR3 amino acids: CASSLSGGADTQYF. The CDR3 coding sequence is TGTGCCAGCAGCCTTAGCGGGGGGGCAGATACGCAGTATTTT.

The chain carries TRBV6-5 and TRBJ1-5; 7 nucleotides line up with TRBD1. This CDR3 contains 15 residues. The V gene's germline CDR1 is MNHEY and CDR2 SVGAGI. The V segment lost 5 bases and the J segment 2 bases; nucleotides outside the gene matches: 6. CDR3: CASSGTGDGNQPQHF. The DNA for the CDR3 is TGTGCCAGCAGTGGCACAGGGGATGGCAATCAGCCCCAGCATTTT.

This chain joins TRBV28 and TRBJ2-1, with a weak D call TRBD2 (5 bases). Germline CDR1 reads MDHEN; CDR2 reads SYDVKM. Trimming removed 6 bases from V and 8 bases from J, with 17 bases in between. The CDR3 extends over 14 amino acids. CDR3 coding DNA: TGTGCCAGCAGGGAAGCGGCCGATTGGGATGAGCAGTTCTTC. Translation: CASREAADWDEQFF.

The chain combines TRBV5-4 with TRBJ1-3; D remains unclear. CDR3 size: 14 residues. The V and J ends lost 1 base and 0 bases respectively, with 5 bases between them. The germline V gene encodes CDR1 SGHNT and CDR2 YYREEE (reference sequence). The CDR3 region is CASSLQNSGNTIYF. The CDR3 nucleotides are TGTGCCAGCAGCTTGCAAAACTCTGGAAACACCATATATTTT.

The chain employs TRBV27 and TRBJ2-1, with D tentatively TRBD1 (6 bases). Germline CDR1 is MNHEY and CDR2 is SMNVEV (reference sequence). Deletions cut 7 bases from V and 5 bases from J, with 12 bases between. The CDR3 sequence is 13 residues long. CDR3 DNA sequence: TGTGCCAGCAACTCGGGACAACACAATGAGCAGTTCTTC. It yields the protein CASNSGQHNEQFF.

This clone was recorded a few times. In DNA form, the CDR3 reads TGTGCCAGCAGCTTCATGACAGGGCGTAATGAAAAACTGTTTTTT. Its translation is CASSFMTGRNEKLFF. The gene calls are TRBV7-8 and TRBJ1-4; 7 bases agree with TRBD1. The trim removed 3 bases at V and 4 bases at J, leaving 5 bases unmatched. CDR1 is SGHVS and CDR2 is FQNEAQ in the germline V gene. The CDR3 totals 15 residues.

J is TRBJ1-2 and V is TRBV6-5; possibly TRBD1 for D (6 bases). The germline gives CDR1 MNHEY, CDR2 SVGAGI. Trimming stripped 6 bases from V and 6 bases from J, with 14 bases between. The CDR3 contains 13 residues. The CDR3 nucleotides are TGTGCCAGCAGCCTTGGGGGGGGCGATGGCTACACCTTC. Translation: CASSLGGGDGYTF.

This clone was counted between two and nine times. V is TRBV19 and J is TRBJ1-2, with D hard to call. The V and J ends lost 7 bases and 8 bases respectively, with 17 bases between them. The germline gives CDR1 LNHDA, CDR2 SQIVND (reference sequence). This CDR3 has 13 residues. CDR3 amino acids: CASTPGGIRGYTF. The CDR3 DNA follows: TGTGCCAGTACCCCAGGAGGGATTCGGGGCTACACCTTC.

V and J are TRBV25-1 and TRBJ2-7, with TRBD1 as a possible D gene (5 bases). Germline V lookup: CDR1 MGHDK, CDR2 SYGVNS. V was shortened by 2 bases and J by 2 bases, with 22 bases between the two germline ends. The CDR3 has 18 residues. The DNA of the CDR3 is TGTGCCAGCAGTGAAGATACGTGGGGTTTATCGACAGCCTACGAGCAGTACTTC. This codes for CASSEDTWGLSTAYEQYF.